This T cell receptor (beta chain) came from a study of Graves' ophthalmopathy and Graves' hyperthyroidism (dated by TCRdb to 2016 to 2019). In terms of the full investigation: Peripheral blood was collected before any treatment was given, at the time of initial diagnosis. TCR beta repertoire signatures were used to distinguish Graves' ophthalmopathy from Graves' hyperthyroidism and to predict progression to ophthalmopathy. In total, over 130 blood samples were TCR-sequenced: roughly 45 ophthalmopathy, approximately 75 hyperthyroidism and approximately 17 hyperthyroidism-to-ophthalmopathy patients. To explore V-J signatures distinguishing ophthalmopathy from hyperthyroidism, a discovery set of about 99 patients (roughly 45 ophthalmopathy, some 57 stable hyperthyroidism) was enrolled. The independent validation cohort included 20 or so hyperthyroidism patients plus 17 patients who later progressed from hyperthyroidism to ophthalmopathy. In roughly 6 hyperthyroidism patients, T-cell repertoires of thyroid tissue and blood were compared. Once sampling was done, hyperthyroidism patients were given methimazole at a starting dose of 30 mg daily, while ophthalmopathy patients were given high-dose intravenous methylprednisolone.

For repertoire sequencing, TCR beta CDR3 regions were amplified from RNA transcripts. The first round of RT-PCR was done with HTBI primers and the Qiagen OneStep RT-PCR kit, and was followed by a second round of multiplex PCR, then size selection and purification. Sequencing of the libraries was carried out on an Illumina HiSeq2000 in paired-end mode with 100 bp reads. As for the original processing: SOAPnuke was used to process the reads, removing any read that contained adapters or uncalled bases, had a mean Phred below 15, or lacked an exact match to the constant primer or identifier. High-quality paired reads were merged with COPE v1.2.5. Clonotypes were defined as unique nucleotide sequences and were aligned to IMGT TRB V, D and J references using MiTCR v1.1. Analysis was restricted to V-J combinations with a frequency above 0.0001, which covered roughly 99% of repertoires. For each V-J combination, a TCR clonal expansion and chaos score was defined as the ratio of F50 clonal expansion to chaos observed in the TCRdist matrix. Features were reduced by Welch's t-statistics and random forest to 10 to 15 V-J combinations, which fed a naive Bayes classifier. The similarity between thyroid and blood repertoires was quantified using the Morisita-Horn index. Using fastp trimming at Q25 and MiXCR clonotype assembly, TCRdb reanalyzed the public sequencing data and kept in-frame beta chains. Duplicate CDR3 protein sequences are folded into a single record with the most common DNA and genes. TCRdb's processing, not the authors', yielded these V and J calls. The table for this sample lists hundreds of thousands of distinct CDR3 sequences; roughly 41% of them were counted only once. The ten most abundant clones make up over 2.5% of the sample.

Measured from the cysteine to the phenylalanine, the CDR3 is 14 residues long. The kept DNA is CDR3 alone, 42 bases in frame from the first base. Taken from the germline V gene (reference sequence), the CDR1 and CDR2 loops are LNHNV and YYDKDF. Compared with germline, V lacks 3 bases and J lacks 6 bases; bases without a gene match: 4. The paper as a whole reports these results and caveats: The 13-signature model separated ophthalmopathy from stable hyperthyroidism with 85% to 90% sensitivity and just under 84% specificity in cross-validation, and 80%/75% in the test set. Most expanded thyroid clonotypes with frequency above 0.001 were also detected in blood, suggesting blood repertoires may reflect the thyroid immune response. In validation, the model predicted ophthalmopathy progression with roughly 68% sensitivity and approximately 75% specificity; some 13 predicted patients were CT-confirmed with GO in a median of 6.5 months. Sample size was not statistically predetermined, and group allocation was not concealed from the investigators.

About this clonotype itself: Its target antigen remains unknown. Base qualities are not recorded, but no much larger clone differs from it by a single base.

The ophthalmopathy patients had moderately to severely active disease, with a Clinical Activity Score of 3 or higher, a NOSPECS grade of 4 or higher, and a disease duration of less than 3 months. Patients with other autoimmune diseases, uncontrolled infections, pregnancy or lactation were excluded. Diagnosis was based on clinical symptoms, serum thyroxine, TRAb, thyroid ultrasound and orbital computed tomography. Ficoll-Paque density gradient centrifugation was used to isolate PBMCs from around 10 ml of fresh peripheral blood. Trizol reagent was used to extract the total RNA, and its quality was then checked on an Agilent 2100 Bioanalyzer.

Sequencing was performed on peripheral blood. In this chain, TRBV15 is recombined with TRBJ1-5, with TRBD1 identical over 8 junction bases. This receptor was obtained from an adult man with Graves' ophthalmopathy. The CDR3: CATSSVTGAQPQHF. The DNA is TGTGCCACCAGCAGCGTGACAGGGGCTCAGCCCCAGCATTTT.